This T cell receptor beta chain was identified in a study of T cell repertoires in cytomegalovirus infection. At the level of the study: Shared public TCR beta signatures pointed to both CMV infection and a matching HLA type.

From the reads, TCRdb called clonotypes with MiXCR, one entry per CDR3 protein. The sample comprises under 90,000 distinct CDR3 sequences, 22% of which are singletons, and 65% to 85% rests with the top ten. CDR1 is SGHVS, CDR2 FQNEAQ, per germline. V shed 6 bases, J shed 8 bases, and the junction held 13 bases outside the gene matches. This CDR3 spans 15 amino acids. Study-wide results and caveats: HLA-C-restricted TCR beta clonotypes specific for CMV led the ex vivo response. CMV carriers with the relevant HLA were identified by cumulative public TCR beta family frequency.

There are many counts of this clonotype. Its antigen is unknown. The sequencing input was PBMCs, sequenced either directly or after in vitro stimulation (not recorded which). V usage is TRBV7-8 and J usage is TRBJ2-1; 7 bases fit TRBD2. The receptor's source is a human donor in good health (CMV status not recorded). Some clones in this sample may be carry-over from other donors' samples. DNA of the CDR3: TGTGCCAGCAGTATCCGGGGCGGGAGTAGGGATGAGCAGTTCTTC. As protein: CASSIRGGSRDEQFF.